Below are 17 T cell receptor beta chains sequenced from a single sample in a study of blood T cell repertoires in COVID-19 (dated by TCRdb to about 2020). Library method: the immunoSEQ multiplex PCR assay. TCRdb retrieved this table from immuneACCESS and kept in-frame rearrangements only. Not all clones are present; in checked studies, unresolved V genes account for under half, and no reason is known for the remainder. The sample yields roughly 200,000 clones; about 83% were counted once. The top ten clonotypes cover around 5% of the sample. Sequenced material: PBMCs or T cells enriched from blood (not recorded which). Source of these receptors: a man aged 35 to 55 with acute COVID-19.

This clone was observed a handful of times. The rearrangement links TRBV5-1 to TRBJ2-1; no definite D call. Trimming stripped 0 bases from V and 7 bases from J, with 14 bases between. Germline-derived CDR1 and CDR2 are SGHRS and YFSETQ. The CDR3 has 15 residues. The DNA of the CDR3 is TGCGCCAGCAGCTTGGACGGTGGTTCATTGAATGAGCAGTTCTTC. It translates to CASSLDGGSLNEQFF.

The chain joins TRBV19 to TRBJ2-7, with TRBD1 matching over 8 bases. Unmatched junction bases numbered 9, after V lost 4 bases and J lost 7 bases. Germline V gives CDR1 LNHDA, CDR2 SQIVND (reference sequence). The CDR3 loop spans 14 amino acids. The CDR3 loop reads CASSTKQGAREQYF. CDR3 nucleotide sequence: TGTGCCAGTAGTACAAAGCAGGGGGCGCGGGAGCAGTACTTC.

The CDR3 DNA follows: TGCGCCAGCAGCCAAGAGCCGTCAGGGGGGCAGCCCCAGCATTTT. Amino acid sequence: CASSQEPSGGQPQHF. The chain uses TRBV4-1 and TRBJ1-5; 7 bases line up with TRBD1. J lost 7 bases, V lost 0 bases, and 6 bases had no gene match. CDR3 length: 15 amino acids. From germline, CDR1 is MGHRA and CDR2 YSYEKL.

The rearrangement joins TRBV6-5 to TRBJ1-1, with D tentatively TRBD1 (6 bases). Per the germline V gene, CDR1 is MNHEY and CDR2 is SVGAGI. V lost 7 bases to trimming and J lost 5 bases, with 20 bases between them. This CDR3 comprises 15 residues. CDR3 loop: CASMRQDSWGTEAFF. CDR3 DNA: TGTGCCAGCATGCGACAGGATTCCTGGGGAACTGAAGCTTTCTTT.

The V gene is TRBV18, the J gene TRBJ2-3, with 8 positions matching TRBD2. V lost 5 bases to trimming and J lost 1 base; unmatched junction nucleotides: 5. The CDR3 runs to 15 residues. CDR1 is KGHSH, CDR2 LQKENI, per germline. CDR3 DNA: TGTGCCAGCTCAGCCTTAGCGGGGCGCACAGATACGCAGTATTTT. As protein: CASSALAGRTDTQYF.

This rearrangement joins TRBV10-1 to TRBJ2-7, with 8 bases aligning to TRBD2. V lost 5 bases to trimming and J lost 3 bases; unmatched junction nucleotides: 6. The CDR3 spans 14 residues. Germline loops: CDR1 WNHNN, CDR2 SYGVQD (reference sequence). The CDR3 coding sequence is TGCGCCAGCAGTTCCAGCGGGAGAGGCTACGAGCAGTACTTC. It encodes CASSSSGRGYEQYF.

CDR3 residues: CAWRASGSFANTGELFF. The CDR3 coding sequence is TGTGCCTGGAGGGCTAGCGGGAGTTTCGCGAACACCGGGGAGCTGTTTTTT. This rearrangement joins TRBV30 to TRBJ2-2; 10 nucleotides line up with TRBD2. CDR1 and CDR2 from the germline V gene are GTSNPN and SVGIG (reference sequence). Losses at the gene ends were 3 bases for V and 0 bases for J; bases not matched to a gene: 7. The CDR3 loop spans 17 amino acids.

This clone occurred a few times. This chain connects TRBV18 to TRBJ1-1, with D unclear. The germline CDR1 and CDR2 sequences are KGHSH and LQKENI. This CDR3 region has 14 residues. V was clipped by 0 bases and J by 1 base, with 6 bases between them. The CDR3 DNA is TGTGCCAGCTCACCACCCGTCCCGAACACTGAAGCTTTCTTT. This translates into CASSPPVPNTEAFF.

The chain recombines TRBV28 with TRBJ2-7; D perhaps matches TRBD1 (6 bases). This CDR3 spans 14 amino acids. Germline V gives CDR1 MDHEN, CDR2 SYDVKM. Deletions cut 9 bases from V and 0 bases from J, with 15 bases between. CDR3 sequence: CASHWSRGSYEQYF. CDR3 DNA: TGTGCCAGTCATTGGTCCAGGGGCTCCTACGAGCAGTACTTC.

The V gene is TRBV28, the J gene TRBJ2-1; weak D call: TRBD1 (6 bases). The length of the CDR3 is 14 residues. With 2 bases removed from V and 5 bases from J, the gap between germline ends came to 10 bases. Germline values: CDR1 MDHEN, CDR2 SYDVKM. DNA of the CDR3: TGTGCCAGCAGTTTAGTCGGACAGAACAATGAGCAGTTCTTC. Translated, it gives CASSLVGQNNEQFF.

CDR3 sequence reads: CASKASGQETQYF. The CDR3 bases are TGTGCCAGCAAGGCTAGCGGACAAGAGACCCAGTACTTC. This chain links TRBV2 with TRBJ2-5; 7 bases fit TRBD2. From germline, CDR1 is SNHLY and CDR2 FYNNEI. There are 13 residues in the CDR3. Trimming removed 7 bases from V and 2 bases from J; junction bases left unmatched: 4. Filled out from reference TRBV2 and TRBJ2-5, the complete variable domain reads EPEVTQTPSHQVTQMGQEVILRCVPISNHLYFYWYRQILGQKVEFLVSFYNNEISEKSEIFDDQFSVERPDGSNFTLKIRSTKLEDSAMYFCASKASGQETQYFGPGTRLLVL.

The chain employs TRBV5-1 and TRBJ2-1, with 12 nucleotides matching TRBD2. V lost 1 base to trimming and J lost 5 bases; unmatched junction nucleotides: 4. Germline CDR1 SGHRS, CDR2 YFSETQ. The CDR3 extends over 16 amino acids. The CDR3 loop reads CASSLRLAGGNNEQFF. As DNA, the CDR3 is TGCGCCAGCAGCTTGCGGCTAGCGGGAGGGAACAATGAGCAGTTCTTC. The full variable domain, rest sourced from reference TRBV5-1 and TRBJ2-1, is KAGVTQTPRYLIKTRGQQVTLSCSPISGHRSVSWYQQTPGQGLQFLFEYFSETQRNKGNFPGRFSGRQFSNSRSEMNVSTLELGDSALYLCASSLRLAGGNNEQFFGPGTRLTVL.

This clone was observed a handful of times. The chain combines TRBV11-2 with TRBJ2-2; no clear D. From germline, CDR1 is SGHAT and CDR2 FQNNGV. Trimming removed 5 bases at V and 4 bases at J, with 8 bases between. The CDR3 totals 13 residues. Written as DNA, the CDR3 is TGTGCCAGCAGCGAACAGAGCACCGGGGAGCTGTTTTTT. Protein sequence: CASSEQSTGELFF.

The rearrangement links TRBV14 to TRBJ1-2; D uncertain. V lost 2 bases to trimming and J lost 1 base, with 8 bases between them. Per germline, CDR1 SGHDN and CDR2 FVKESK. The CDR3 spans 14 residues. CDR3 sequence reads: CASSQNIVNYGYTF. CDR3 sequence (DNA): TGTGCCAGCAGCCAAAATATAGTTAACTATGGCTACACCTTC.

This sequence joins TRBV5-3 and TRBJ2-7; no firm D call. TRBV5-3 is classed as an ORF, of uncertain function. The CDR3 is 14 amino acids. V was clipped by 1 base and J by 3 bases, with 11 bases between them. Written as DNA, the CDR3 is TGTGCCAGAAGCTTGATTACCCGTAGCTACGAGCAGTACTTC. It yields the protein CARSLITRSYEQYF.

Points on this clone: The conserved closing phenylalanine or tryptophan is absent in this CDR3, likely reflecting a read error. It is unclear where the CDR3 begins or ends on the DNA, so no DNA is shown, and the CDR3 is as TCRdb lists it. The rearrangement joins TRBV7-4 to TRBJ1-5. The CDR3 spans 10 amino acids, including both terminal residues. Germline V CDR1 and CDR2: SGHVT, SQSDAQ. This CDR3 reads CASSLRVQPP.

The V and J genes are TRBV24-1 and TRBJ1-4; possibly TRBD1 for D (5 bases). Germline V CDR1 and CDR2: KGHDR, SFDVKD. Between the trimmed V and J ends, which lost 8 bases and 8 bases, there was a span of 14 bases. This CDR3 has 13 residues. This CDR3 reads CATNGTSEEKLFF. CDR3 nucleotides: TGTGCCACCAACGGGACTAGCGAGGAAAAACTGTTTTTT.